This entry features one T cell receptor (beta chain) sequence. The sample holds other DNA sequences that translate to the same CDR3. Germline values: CDR1 SGHRS, CDR2 YFSETQ. V lost 3 bases and J lost 2, with 5 bases in between. This CDR3 comprises 12 residues. Repertoires were generated with immunoSEQ multiplex PCR, while TCRdb's copy carries only in-frame clones and drops some. Of millions of clones in the sample, 95% were seen once. The sample is drawn from a study of shared clonotypes between healthy human individuals. The source of this sequence is a man aged 18 to 29 in good health. The rearrangement joins TRBV5-1 to TRBJ1-1, with D uncertain. The sample taken for sequencing was naive CD4+ T cells sorted from blood. Subset indicated: CD45RA+ positively selected. CDR3 region: CASSWGNTEAFF. The CDR3 nucleotides are TGCGCCAGCAGCTGGGGAAACACTGAAGCTTTCTTT. Variable domain in full (rest from reference TRBV5-1 and TRBJ1-1): KAGVTQTPRYLIKTRGQQVTLSCSPISGHRSVSWYQQTPGQGLQFLFEYFSETQRNKGNFPGRFSGRQFSNSRSEMNVSTLELGDSALYLCASSWGNTEAFFGQGTRLTVV.